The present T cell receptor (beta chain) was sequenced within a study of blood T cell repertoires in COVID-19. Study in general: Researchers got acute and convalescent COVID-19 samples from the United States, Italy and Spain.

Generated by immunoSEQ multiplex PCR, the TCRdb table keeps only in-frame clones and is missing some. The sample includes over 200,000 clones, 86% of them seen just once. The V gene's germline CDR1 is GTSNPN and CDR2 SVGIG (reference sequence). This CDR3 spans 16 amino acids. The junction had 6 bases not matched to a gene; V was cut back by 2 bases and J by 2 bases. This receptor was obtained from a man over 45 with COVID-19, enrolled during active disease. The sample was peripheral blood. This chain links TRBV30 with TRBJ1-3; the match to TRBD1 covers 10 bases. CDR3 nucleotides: TGTGCCTGGAGTACCCGCGGGACAGGGGCTGGAAACACCATATATTTT. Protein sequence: CAWSTRGTGAGNTIYF.